This T cell receptor beta chain was identified during a study of cytomegalovirus exposure and HLA in healthy donors (dated by TCRdb to 2017 to 2019). The study in broad terms: In an earlier analysis of roughly 590 of the donors, 276 Gb of sequence data and approximately 120 million unique TCR beta sequences from 150 million to 200 million T cells were reported. An early release covering some 640 HLA-typed donors comprised approximately 300 gigabases of sequencing data and 65 million to 100 million unique TCR sequences. The genetic ancestry cluster associated with self-reported Caucasian donors included 81% of the 350 to 500 genotyped donors. The aim of the study was to test whether cataloging public T cell receptors could identify signatures of past pathogen exposure. The study profiled the T cell repertoires of 500 to 800 subjects by immunosequencing and related them to cytomegalovirus serostatus. Besides the first cohort of roughly 640 subjects, a separate validation cohort made up of about 120 different subjects was used. To predict cytomegalovirus infection status, the study combined high-throughput TCR immunosequencing, statistical association of individual TCRs with disease status, and machine learning. A later analysis re-examined previously published TCR beta repertoires from roughly 650 donors and added high-resolution HLA genotyping to investigate patterns of TCR occurrence. In the later analysis, no new phenotypic data were used to find candidate immune exposures; instead, reliance was placed on TCR beta sequences and their occurrence across donors. In an earlier analysis of about 590 of the donors, high-throughput TCR beta sequencing was used to judge whether each TCR beta V gene segment behaved as functional or pseudogenic. Donor age, sex, ethnicity and CMV serostatus were compiled alongside the repertoire data. Genome-wide SNP genotypes for about 60% of the roughly 670 donors were used in a later genetic analysis, which treated that subset as a discovery cohort. All discovery cohort repertoires had been generated using a single sequencing platform. Class I and class II HLA loci were covered by the typing at four-digit resolution. Typing coverage differed by locus: A, B, C, DRB1 and DQB1 were typed in roughly 620-640 donors, DQA1 in approximately 520, DPA1 in some 600, and DPB1 in 472. Four or five DR-DQ haplotypes were handled as single units for association and clustering because linkage in the cohort was strong. Among 300 to 450 genotyped donors of the cohort, an average of 235,054 unique TCR beta nucleotide sequences were sequenced per donor, roughly a sixth of them non-productive. General study outcomes and caveats: Immune exposure information for the cohort was limited to CMV serostatus. A later analysis found that most CMV-associated TCR beta chains appeared HLA-restricted, with HLA associations seemingly driven largely by CMV exposure. Only TCR beta chains were sequenced in this cohort, and the absence of alpha or paired-chain data limited detectable features. A later genetic analysis reported fewer N-insertions in productive TCRs among donors in an Asian-associated ancestry cluster than the approximately 700-donor mean. While some public TCRs were present in many individuals, most TCR sequences turned up only very rarely across donors. The classifier was reported to diagnose cytomegalovirus status with high specificity and sensitivity in both the original cohort and the validation cohort. In a later analysis, HLA-associated TCR beta chains were found to be more clonally expanded and to have lower generation probabilities than equally common non-associated chains. Correlated functional status among segregating V segments might be attributable to linkage disequilibrium, but an unknown experimental factor could not be ruled out. A later analysis found that TCR association rates varied across HLA loci, with DRB1 alleles showing the most associated TCRs and HLA-C alleles the fewest. The 87-base-pair reads could not distinguish some IMGT-functional V segments, including TRBV6-2 and TRBV6-3, so those segments were excluded. Roughly uniform sequencing depth across donors was assumed in presence/absence analyses, although this assumption may not hold. When HLA alleles, especially DR and DQ, strongly co-occurred, TCR associations were difficult to assign to individual alleles. A few of the identified cytomegalovirus-associated TCR beta chains were confirmed in vitro to be specific for cytomegalovirus antigens. At a false discovery rate of 0.05, a later analysis linked about 17,000 TCR beta sequences to specific HLA alleles. In an earlier analysis of 500 to 650 of the donors, most TCR beta V segments appeared in productive rearrangements about 90% or about 30% of the time, broadly matching IMGT annotations. The study listed 164 TCR beta chains as associated with cytomegalovirus. A further reported finding was that TCR beta sequences accurately predicted the HLA-A and HLA-B alleles for most subjects in the first cohort. Because counts were too low, around 18 rarely observed V segments, including chromosome 9 orphons, were left out of the earlier analysis of some 640 of the donors. HLA typing was unavailable for some donors at each locus, so association tests used only the typed subset. The authors suggested that the approach could potentially be extended to other disease states and immunological phenotypes. V-gene and J-gene trimming of TCR beta chains was associated with a missense DCLRE1C variant in a later genetic analysis, and the association was replicated in an independent cohort. A cluster of highly shared sequence variants was judged likely to be a technical artifact of the sequencing pipeline. A later analysis reported that several top co-occurrence clusters appeared linked to parvovirus B19, influenza, CMV and Epstein-Barr virus.

The cohort consisted of some 670 healthy bone marrow donors. At the time of sampling, every cohort member was nominally healthy, though immune exposures that went unrecorded were likely present. The donor was CMV seronegative and was included in the group of a few hundred seronegative cohort members. A peripheral blood sample was collected from each donor, and TCR beta sequencing was performed on peripheral blood mononuclear cells. The Qiagen DNeasy Blood Extraction Kit was used to extract genomic DNA from the blood cell samples. Library prep was done by the immunoSEQ multiplex PCR assay. For the multiplex PCR, a mixture combining 60 forward primers for TCR Vbeta segments and 13 reverse primers for TCR Jbeta segments was used. The CDR3 region of rearranged TCR beta genes was amplified from genomic DNA by a multiplex PCR assay. On the Illumina HiSeq System, the amplified TCR beta libraries were sequenced as 87-base-pair reads. The authors' analysis ran thus. Across the 640 or so repertoires, a later analysis counted approximately 75 million unique TCR beta chains, some 11 million of which were shared by at least two donors. Raw reads were error-corrected and collapsed into unique sequences by a nearest-neighbor algorithm in which closely related sequences were merged to remove PCR and sequencing errors. V, D and J gene segments were assigned by aligning CDR3 sequences to IMGT reference sequences. For a sequence to be retained, a match of at least six nucleotides was required to both a V gene segment and a J gene segment. Rearrangements were called productive when the CDR3 lacked stop codons and stayed in frame with V and J; all others were non-productive. CDR3 was defined by IMGT convention, running from the second conserved V-encoded cysteine to the conserved J-encoded phenylalanine. The earlier analysis of 587 of the donors excluded any sequence lacking an unambiguous match to a single V gene segment. In an earlier analysis of several hundred of the donors, V segments were called functional above 56.7% productive rearrangements and were called segregating when the between-donor standard deviation exceeded 5%. A statistical classification framework was built to diagnose cytomegalovirus status from the catalog of TCR beta chain sequences. In a later analysis, TCR nucleotide sequences were compared against IMGT/GENE-DB human TR gene sequences so that V and J genes could be assigned. Using the TCRdist pipeline, a later analysis assigned CDR3 sequences along with most-parsimonious VDJ recombination scenarios. In a later analysis, every TCR beta chain was defined by the combination of its CDR3 amino acid sequence and its V-gene family, and reads without a unique V-gene family were dropped. In a later analysis, approximately 640 highly shared, low-generation-probability nucleotide sequences were removed to address suspected cross-contamination and a sequencing artifact. A later analysis calculated a clonal expansion index for each public chain from normalized within-repertoire ranks of inferred template counts. Generation probabilities in a later analysis came from a VDJ recombination model fitted to out-of-frame rearrangements, and those results were checked against IGoR. Hypergeometric tests were used in a later analysis to score TCR-TCR, TCR-HLA and TCR-CMV co-occurrence, with a repertoire-size bias correction applied to the TCR pairs. In a later analysis, false discovery rates were estimated by permuting HLA or CMV assignments 20 times. A later analysis grouped co-occurring TCRs with DBSCAN, adding TCRdist sequence similarity when clustering within HLA-allele-positive subsets. Repertoires with fewer than 30,000 or more than 120,000 public chains were left out of co-occurrence clustering, as were five repertoires with anomalous nucleotide sharing. In TCRdb, the immuneACCESS table is reduced to in-frame sequences with V and J assigned. These tables do not hold every clone; where another copy was compared, an unresolved V gene accounts for under half, and the others remain unexplained. V and J calls and clone size are as listed in that table; D and trimming were resolved from the DNA. In all, the sample holds roughly 180,000 clones, and 65% to 85% of those were seen once. The ten largest clones take up 2.5% to 3% of the sample.

Reading from cysteine to phenylalanine, the CDR3 counts 16 amino acids. The only DNA kept is the CDR3, 48 bases in frame from the first base. As encoded in the germline V gene (reference sequence), CDR1 is GTSNPN while CDR2 is SVGIG. V is pared back by 4 bases and J by 4 bases, with 20 bases lying between the germline termini. As to this clone: It lacks a known antigen. Base quality data are lacking; no much larger clone is found one base away.

The chain couples TRBV30 to TRBJ1-5; possibly the D gene is TRBD1, per 5 matching bases. The clonotype comes from a female donor in good health and CMV-seronegative. The sample taken for sequencing was PBMCs. In nucleotides, the sequence is TGTGCCTGGACCAGTTCGACAGAGAGCCGTAATCAGCCCCAGCATTTT. This is translated as CAWTSSTESRNQPQHF.